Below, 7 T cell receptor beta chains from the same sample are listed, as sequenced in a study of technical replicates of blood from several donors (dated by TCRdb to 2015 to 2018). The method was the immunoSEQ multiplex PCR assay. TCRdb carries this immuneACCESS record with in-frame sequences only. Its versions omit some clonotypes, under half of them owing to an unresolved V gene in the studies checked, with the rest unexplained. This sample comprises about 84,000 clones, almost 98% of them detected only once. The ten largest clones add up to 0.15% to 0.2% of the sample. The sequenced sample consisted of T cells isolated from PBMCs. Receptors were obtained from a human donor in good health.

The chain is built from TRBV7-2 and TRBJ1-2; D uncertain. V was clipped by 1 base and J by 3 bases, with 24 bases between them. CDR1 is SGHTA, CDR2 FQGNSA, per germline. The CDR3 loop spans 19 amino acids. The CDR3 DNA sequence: TGTGCCAGCAGCTTAGGGTGGGAGGGTCTTAGACGCCCGGACTATGGCTACACCTTC. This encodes CASSLGWEGLRRPDYGYTF.

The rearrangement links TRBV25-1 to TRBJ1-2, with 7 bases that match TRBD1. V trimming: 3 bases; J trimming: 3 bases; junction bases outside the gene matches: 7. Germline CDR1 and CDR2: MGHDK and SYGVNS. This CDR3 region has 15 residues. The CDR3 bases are TGTGCCAGCAGTGATCCGGGACAGAACCACTATGGCTACACCTTC. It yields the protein CASSDPGQNHYGYTF.

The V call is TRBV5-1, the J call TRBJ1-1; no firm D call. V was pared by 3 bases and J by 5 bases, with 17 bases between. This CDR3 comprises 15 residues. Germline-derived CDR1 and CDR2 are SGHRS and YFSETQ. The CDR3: CASSSQTTGGTEAFF. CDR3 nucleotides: TGCGCCAGCAGCTCCCAAACCACGGGAGGGACTGAAGCTTTCTTT.

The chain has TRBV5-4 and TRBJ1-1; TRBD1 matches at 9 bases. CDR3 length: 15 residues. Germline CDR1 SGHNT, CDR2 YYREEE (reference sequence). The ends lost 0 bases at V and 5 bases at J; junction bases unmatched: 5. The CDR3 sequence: CASSLADRGGTEAFF. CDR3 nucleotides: TGTGCCAGCAGCTTGGCGGACAGGGGAGGGACTGAAGCTTTCTTT.

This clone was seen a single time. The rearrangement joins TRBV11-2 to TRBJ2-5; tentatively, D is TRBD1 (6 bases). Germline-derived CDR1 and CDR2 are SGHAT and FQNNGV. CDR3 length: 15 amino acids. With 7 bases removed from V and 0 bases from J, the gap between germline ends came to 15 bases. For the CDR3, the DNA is TGTGCCAGCATCGGAGGACAGACCTACCAAGAGACCCAGTACTTC. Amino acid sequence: CASIGGQTYQETQYF.

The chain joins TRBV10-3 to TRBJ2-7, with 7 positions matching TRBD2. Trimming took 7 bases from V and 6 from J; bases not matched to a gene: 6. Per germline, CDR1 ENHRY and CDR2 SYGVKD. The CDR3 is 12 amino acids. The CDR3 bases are TGTGCCATCAAGGGCGGGAGCGGCGAGCAGTACTTC. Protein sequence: CAIKGGSGEQYF.

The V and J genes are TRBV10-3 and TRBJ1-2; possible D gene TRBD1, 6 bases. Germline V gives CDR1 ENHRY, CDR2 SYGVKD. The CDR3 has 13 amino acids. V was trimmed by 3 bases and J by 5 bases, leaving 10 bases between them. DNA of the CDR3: TGTGCCATCAGTGAAAGGGGGATGTATGGCTACACCTTC. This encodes CAISERGMYGYTF.